This T cell receptor (beta chain) was retrieved from a study of beta chain features in type 1 diabetes. Study-wide context: Across every sample, 107,917,701 sorted cells were examined in total.

CD4+ cells of the naive, central memory, regulatory and stem cell-like memory types were sorted via CD45RO/CCR7/CD25/CD127/CD95/CD27. In all sorted populations, purity surpassed 95%. Reverse transcribing all isolated RNA meant expressed TCRB transcripts were sequenced. The method was immunoSEQ multiplex PCR; TCRdb's version includes in-frame clones alone and lacks a portion of them. The data hold about 160,000 clones, with around 7.9% observed a single time. General study findings and limits: Type 1 diabetes patients had TCRB CDR3s that were shorter (moderately but significantly so) in all four CD4+ subsets.

Comments on this clone: Its antigen is undetermined.

This CDR3 has 15 residues. Germline values: CDR1 SGHAT, CDR2 FQNNGV. V was shortened by 7 bases and J by 3 bases, with 15 bases between the two germline ends. This sequence joins TRBV11-2 and TRBJ2-2; D is uncertain. This sequence originates from a young man with type 1 diabetes. The sequenced material came from central memory CD4+ T cells from blood. CDR3 amino acids: CASIPRLDHTGELFF. In DNA form, the CDR3 reads TGTGCCAGCATCCCGCGACTTGATCACACCGGGGAGCTGTTTTTT.